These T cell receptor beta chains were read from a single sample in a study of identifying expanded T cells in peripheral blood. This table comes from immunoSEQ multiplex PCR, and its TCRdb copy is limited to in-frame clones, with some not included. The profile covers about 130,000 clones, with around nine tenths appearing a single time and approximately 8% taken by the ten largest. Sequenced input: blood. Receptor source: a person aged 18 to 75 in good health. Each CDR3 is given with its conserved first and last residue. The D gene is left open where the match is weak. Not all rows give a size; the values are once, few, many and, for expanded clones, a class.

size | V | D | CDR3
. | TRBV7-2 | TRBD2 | CASSLGSSGNYNEQFF
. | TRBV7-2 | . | CASSPGQTPTDTQYF
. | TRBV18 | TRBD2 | CASSPPTSGTSYNEQFF
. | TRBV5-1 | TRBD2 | CASSLDGGGRIGTQYF
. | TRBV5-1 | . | CASSLGRPAEVYGYTF
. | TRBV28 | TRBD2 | CASSQKLAGDYEQYF
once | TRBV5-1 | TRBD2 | CASKTSGSTDTQYF
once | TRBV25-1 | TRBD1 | CASSGGDRPPWGNQPQHF
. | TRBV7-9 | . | CASSKGQINEKLFF
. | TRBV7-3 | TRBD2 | CASSLGSGSIASYNEQFF
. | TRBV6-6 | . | CASADRPSPLHF
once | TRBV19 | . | CASSIPSQANYGYTF
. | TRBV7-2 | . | CASSSVSGGQPQHF
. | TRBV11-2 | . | CASSLDPGDSPLHF
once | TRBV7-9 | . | CASSPRVAKYNEQFF
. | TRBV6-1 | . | CASSGRLGWVNQPQHF
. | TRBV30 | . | CAWSGAVENQPQHF
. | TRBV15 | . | CATTELGNQPQHF
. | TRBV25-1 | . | CASSEYLANTEAFF
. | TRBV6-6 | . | CASRDGGDPSYEQYF
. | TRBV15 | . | CATSRGGDIYNEQFF
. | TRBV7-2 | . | CASSLVGGAYNEQFF
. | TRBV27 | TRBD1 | CASSLSSRGRNTEAFF
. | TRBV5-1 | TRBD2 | CASSLVASGGIYEQYF
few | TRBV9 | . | CASSPSQNTEAFF
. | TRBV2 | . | CASSEVEDTDTQYF
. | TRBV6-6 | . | CASSYRTEYEQYF
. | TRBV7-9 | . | CASSSRDSGRELFF
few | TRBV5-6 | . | CASSLGQVNTEAFF
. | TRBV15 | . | CATSRDWATLDYTF
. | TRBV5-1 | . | CASSLGQTPSTDTQYF
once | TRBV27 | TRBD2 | CASASLPIAGLIPYEQYF
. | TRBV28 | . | CASSYPGGAYGYTF
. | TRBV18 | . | CASSPPGGIREKLFF
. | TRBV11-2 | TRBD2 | CASSLAPPAGEYNEQFF
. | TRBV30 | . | CAWSVEGGEETQYF
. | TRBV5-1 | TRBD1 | CASSPMGQGNNQPQHF
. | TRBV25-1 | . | CASKVGAHGGYTF
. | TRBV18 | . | CASSPSGPQETQYF
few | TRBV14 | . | CASSQNEGTNYGYTF
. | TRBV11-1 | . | CASSLAINQPQHF
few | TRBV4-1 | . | CASSQDLGQRGNTEAFF
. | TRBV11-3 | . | CASSQDTEAFF
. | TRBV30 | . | CAGNNAYGYTF
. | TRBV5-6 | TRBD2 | CASSFLAGGENEQYF
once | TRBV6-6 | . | CASSYDWYSNQPQHF
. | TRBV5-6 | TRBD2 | CASSLFRVLAGVKQYF
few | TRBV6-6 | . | CASSRGNPNYGYTF
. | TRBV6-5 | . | CASGGGATNEKLFF
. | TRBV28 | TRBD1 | CASTGTGLYEQYF
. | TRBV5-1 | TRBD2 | CASSFGLAGGASYNEQFF
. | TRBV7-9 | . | CASSFSWTGNEKLFF
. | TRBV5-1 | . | CASSLDHRAYEQYF
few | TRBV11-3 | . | CASSLTGNSYEQYF
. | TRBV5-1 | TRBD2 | CASSLAGLAEIEQYF
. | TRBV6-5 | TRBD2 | CASSYGGVGSYEQYF